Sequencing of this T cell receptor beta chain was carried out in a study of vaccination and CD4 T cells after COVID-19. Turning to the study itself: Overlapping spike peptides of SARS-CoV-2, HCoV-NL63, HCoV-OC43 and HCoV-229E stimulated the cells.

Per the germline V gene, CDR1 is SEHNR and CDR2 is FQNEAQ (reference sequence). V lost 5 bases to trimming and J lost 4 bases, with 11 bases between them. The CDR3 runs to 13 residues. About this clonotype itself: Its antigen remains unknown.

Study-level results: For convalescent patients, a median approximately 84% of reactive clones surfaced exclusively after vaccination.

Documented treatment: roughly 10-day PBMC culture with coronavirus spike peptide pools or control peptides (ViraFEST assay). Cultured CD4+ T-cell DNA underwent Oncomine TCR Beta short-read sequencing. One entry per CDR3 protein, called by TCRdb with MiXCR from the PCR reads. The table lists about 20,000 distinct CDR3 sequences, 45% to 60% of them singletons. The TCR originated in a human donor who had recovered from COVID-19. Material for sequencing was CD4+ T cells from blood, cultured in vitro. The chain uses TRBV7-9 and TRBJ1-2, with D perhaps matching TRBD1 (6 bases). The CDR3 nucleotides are TGTGCCAGCAGCCGACAGGAAACCTATGGCTACACCTTC. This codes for CASSRQETYGYTF.